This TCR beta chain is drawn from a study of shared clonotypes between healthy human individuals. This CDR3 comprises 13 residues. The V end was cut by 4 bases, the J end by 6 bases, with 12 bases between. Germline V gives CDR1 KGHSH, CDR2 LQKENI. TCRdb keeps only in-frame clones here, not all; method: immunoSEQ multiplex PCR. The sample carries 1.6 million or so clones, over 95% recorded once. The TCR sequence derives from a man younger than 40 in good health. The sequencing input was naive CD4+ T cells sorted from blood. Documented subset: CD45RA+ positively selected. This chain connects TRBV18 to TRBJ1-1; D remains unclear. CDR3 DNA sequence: TGTGCCAGCTCACTCACGGACCGCTCTGAAGCTTTCTTT. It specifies CASSLTDRSEAFF.